Listed below are T cell receptor beta chains from one sample, sequenced in a study of chemoradiotherapy in HPV16-positive cancers. Libraries were prepared by immunoSEQ multiplex PCR; TCRdb keeps only in-frame clonotypes and omits some of them. This repertoire shows more than 35,000 clones, approximately 73% found once; its top ten account for under 5.5%. Specimen: blood, collected from a patient who underwent chemoradiotherapy. Source of these receptors: a human donor with HPV-associated anogenital cancer. Each CDR3 is given with its conserved first and last residue. D genes are given only for firm matches. For some rows the clone size is stated as once, few or many, or as a class when expanded; others skip it.

CDR3nt: TGTGCCAGCAGCGTTTCAGGGGGCAGTGGCGCCGGGGAGCTGTTTTTT
CDR3aa: CASSVSGGSGAGELFF
abundance: -
j_gene: TRBJ2-2
d_gene: TRBD1
v_gene: TRBV9

CDR3nt: TGTGCCAGTAGTTACCTAGGACTACGAGGCCACACCGGGGAGCTGTTTTTT
CDR3aa: CASSYLGLRGHTGELFF
abundance: -
j_gene: TRBJ2-2
d_gene: -
v_gene: TRBV19

CDR3nt: TGCGCCAGCAGCCAAGTCTGGGATTATACAGATACGCAGTATTTT
CDR3aa: CASSQVWDYTDTQYF
abundance: -
j_gene: TRBJ2-3
d_gene: -
v_gene: TRBV4-1

CDR3nt: TGTGCCAGCAGTTTGGGAGCTTGGAATTCACCCCTCCACTTT
CDR3aa: CASSLGAWNSPLHF
abundance: -
j_gene: TRBJ1-6
d_gene: -
v_gene: TRBV7-2

CDR3nt: TGTGCCAGCACCTTAGCGGGACTTACCGGGGAGCTGTTTTTT
CDR3aa: CASTLAGLTGELFF
abundance: -
j_gene: TRBJ2-2
d_gene: TRBD2
v_gene: TRBV7-2

CDR3nt: TGTGCCAGCAGTGATCCGGGCGACAGGTACGAGCAGTACTTC
CDR3aa: CASSDPGDRYEQYF
abundance: -
j_gene: TRBJ2-7
d_gene: -
v_gene: TRBV6-1

CDR3nt: TGCAGCGTTCTAGGCCGGGACAGGAGTAACTATGGCTACACCTTC
CDR3aa: CSVLGRDRSNYGYTF
abundance: few
j_gene: TRBJ1-2
d_gene: TRBD1
v_gene: TRBV29-1

CDR3nt: TGTGCCAGCAGTGCGAGGGTAGGGAGTAATGAGCAGTTCTTC
CDR3aa: CASSARVGSNEQFF
abundance: -
j_gene: TRBJ2-1
d_gene: -
v_gene: TRBV2

CDR3nt: TGCAGCGTTGATTATGACAGGGTCCATCAGCCCCAGCATTTT
CDR3aa: CSVDYDRVHQPQHF
abundance: -
j_gene: TRBJ1-5
d_gene: TRBD1
v_gene: TRBV29-1

CDR3nt: TGTGCCAGCTCGCCCAACAGGAATGAAAAACTGTTTTTT
CDR3aa: CASSPNRNEKLFF
abundance: few
j_gene: TRBJ1-4
d_gene: -
v_gene: TRBV18

CDR3nt: TGTGCCAGCAGCCTGACTAGCGGGTACGAGCAGTACTTC
CDR3aa: CASSLTSGYEQYF
abundance: -
j_gene: TRBJ2-7
d_gene: TRBD2
v_gene: TRBV13

CDR3nt: TGTGCCAGCCTCCGCTATAATTCACCCCTCCACTTT
CDR3aa: CASLRYNSPLHF
abundance: -
j_gene: TRBJ1-6
d_gene: -
v_gene: TRBV6-6

CDR3nt: TGCGCCAGCAGCCAAGACAGGATCGCTACCGATACGCAGTATTTT
CDR3aa: CASSQDRIATDTQYF
abundance: -
j_gene: TRBJ2-3
d_gene: -
v_gene: TRBV4-3

CDR3nt: TGTGCCAGTAGTGTCGGACAGGAGCTGCTCTATGGCTACACCTTC
CDR3aa: CASSVGQELLYGYTF
abundance: -
j_gene: TRBJ1-2
d_gene: TRBD1
v_gene: TRBV19

CDR3nt: TGTGCCAGCAGTTTTGGGACAGGGGGCACCGGGGAGCTGTTTTTT
CDR3aa: CASSFGTGGTGELFF
abundance: -
j_gene: TRBJ2-2
d_gene: TRBD1
v_gene: TRBV27